In this sample, the clone carrying this TCR beta chain turned up once. In germline, CDR1 is KGHSH, CDR2 LQKENI. The CDR3 extends over 16 amino acids. Trimming pared 1 base from V and 2 bases from J, leaving 14 bases between. The data derive from a study of blood T cell repertoires in COVID-19. As for the study in general: COVID-19 samples, acute and convalescent, were from the United States, Italy and Spain. From T cells, B-cell-depleted T cells, or PBMCs came the material, which was cDNA or gDNA.

In the authors' workflow: Estimated nucleated cell counts came from reference gene primer amplification. Libraries were prepared by immunoSEQ multiplex PCR; TCRdb keeps only in-frame clonotypes and omits some of them. The V and J calls and the clone size are those of that table, but D and trimming were determined from the DNA. This sample has 150,000 to 180,000 clones, with around 85% found just once. The genes are TRBV18 and TRBJ2-5; possible D gene TRBD1, 6 bases. The source is a woman aged 55-75 years with acute or convalescent COVID-19. The sequenced material came from peripheral blood. The CDR3 region has the DNA TGTGCCAGCTCACCACGGATAGGCACAGGGCAAGAGACCCAGTACTTC. Protein sequence: CASSPRIGTGQETQYF.